These 21 T cell receptor beta chains came from one sample sequenced in a study of blood T cells in healthy people across ages. A sample-barcoded 5' primer and a J-beta primer mix were used in a second PCR of about 6 to 12 cycles. TCRdb independently ran MiXCR on the 5' RACE reads; one entry per CDR3 protein. The repertoire holds over 500,000 distinct CDR3 sequences, with 52% as singletons. What was sequenced was blood. The source is a woman at least 80 years old in good health.

The chain uses TRBV3-1 and TRBJ1-4, with no clear D. Trimming pared 7 bases from V and 0 bases from J, leaving 9 bases between. This CDR3 has 14 residues. Germline loops: CDR1 LGHDT, CDR2 YNNKEL (reference sequence). CDR3 DNA: TGTGCCAGCACCAGAGTTGCAACTAATGAAAAACTGTTTTTT. Encoded protein: CASTRVATNEKLFF.

The sample holds a few counts of this clonotype. The chain employs TRBV2 and TRBJ2-1; 12 bases are shared with TRBD2. The DNA end is a closer match to TRBJ2-7, so the J assignment may be wrong. This CDR3 region has 17 residues. Germline CDR1 and CDR2: SNHLY and FYNNEI. CDR3 coding DNA: TGTGCCAGCAGTAGAACTAGCGGGGGGAACTCATACAATGAGCAGTACTTC. It translates to CASSRTSGGNSYNEQYF.

This clonotype has just a few counts. This sequence may be a read error, since a much larger clone differs from it by one base. The V call is TRBV6-6, the J call TRBJ2-7; tentative D call: TRBD2 (6 bases). With 2 bases removed from V and 0 bases from J, the gap between germline ends came to 11 bases. This CDR3 region has 15 residues. CDR1 is MNHNY, CDR2 SVGAGI, per germline (reference sequence). This chain's CDR3 is CASSYAGRSSYEQYF. The CDR3 DNA sequence: TGTGCCAGCAGTTACGCGGGGAGGAGCTCCTACGAGCAGTACTTC.

Ten or more counts support this clonotype. Just one base apart from a much larger clone, this may be a read error. The V gene is TRBV6-1, the J gene TRBJ2-7; TRBD2 matches 14 bases. Germline V gene data show CDR1 as MNHNS and CDR2 as SASEGT. This CDR3 comprises 17 residues. Germline trimming cut 6 bases from V and 2 bases from J; bases unmatched to any gene: 9. The CDR3 region is CASSGLAGGPPPYEQYF. In DNA form, the CDR3 reads TGTGCCAGCAGCGGACTAGCGGGAGGACCACCACCCTACGAGCAGTACTTC.

The V gene is TRBV19, the J gene TRBJ2-1; unclear D gene. This CDR3 comprises 16 residues. V shed 5 bases and J shed 0 bases, with 14 bases lying between them. Germline V gene lookup returns CDR1 LNHDA and CDR2 SQIVND (reference sequence). The CDR3: CASSPRTRPSYNEQFF. In DNA form, the CDR3 reads TGTGCCAGTAGTCCCAGAACTCGGCCCTCCTACAATGAGCAGTTCTTC.

This clonotype was seen a single time. A junction end diverges from the germline sequence, so it may reflect a read error. The chain has TRBV12-3 or TRBV12-4 and TRBJ2-3; D uncertain. The CDR3 runs 15 residues. Here the CDR3 reads CAGSPHRLSTDTQYF. CDR3 in DNA: TGTGCCGGCAGCCCGCACCGGTTAAGCACAGATACGCAGTATTTT.

This chain connects TRBV12-3 or TRBV12-4 to TRBJ2-3; D not resolved. V shed 8 bases and J shed 6 bases, with 12 bases lying between them. The CDR3 sequence is 12 residues long. Here the CDR3 DNA reads TGTGCCAGCGCCCCTCTGTGGGATACGCAGTATTTT. It specifies CASAPLWDTQYF.

Comments on this clonotype: A much larger clonotype is one base distant, so this may be a read error. The chain couples TRBV2 to TRBJ2-3; D not resolved. The CDR3 extends over 10 amino acids. Germline CDR1 SNHLY, CDR2 FYNNEI. The CDR3 coding sequence is TGTACCAGCAACACAGATACGCAGTATTTT. Translating it yields CTSNTDTQYF.

The V and J genes are TRBV24-1 and TRBJ2-5; D remains ambiguous. V lost 5 bases, J lost 2 bases, and 8 bases lay in between. Germline V gene sequence: CDR1 KGHDR, CDR2 SFDVKD. The length of the CDR3 is 13 residues. CDR3 region: CATSAQVQETQYF. CDR3 coding DNA: TGTGCCACCAGTGCCCAGGTACAAGAGACCCAGTACTTC.

This clonotype was observed many times. The chain uses TRBV5-1 and TRBJ2-3; either TRBD1 or TRBD2 may fit D (7 bases each). V lost 3 bases and J 4 bases, leaving 12 bases between the germline ends. The CDR3 runs 14 residues. The V gene's germline CDR1 is SGHRS and CDR2 YFSETQ. CDR3 loop: CASSSGGGADTQYF. CDR3 nucleotides: TGCGCCAGCAGCTCAGGGGGAGGGGCAGATACGCAGTATTTT. The full variable domain, rest sourced from reference TRBV5-1 and TRBJ2-3, is KAGVTQTPRYLIKTRGQQVTLSCSPISGHRSVSWYQQTPGQGLQFLFEYFSETQRNKGNFPGRFSGRQFSNSRSEMNVSTLELGDSALYLCASSSGGGADTQYFGPGTRLTVL.

The chain is built from TRBV20-1 and TRBJ2-2; D is unresolved. Germline CDR1 DFQATT, CDR2 SNEGSKA (reference sequence). The CDR3 contains 11 residues. V was trimmed by 3 bases and J by 6 bases, leaving 5 bases between them. The CDR3 DNA reads as TGCAGTGCTAGTAATCCCGGGGAGCTGTTTTTT. Protein sequence: CSASNPGELFF.

The genes are TRBV6-1 and TRBJ2-7, with a weak D call TRBD2 (6 bases). CDR1 is MNHNS, CDR2 SASEGT, per germline. The V and J ends lost 2 bases and 6 bases respectively, with 14 bases between them. CDR3 length equals 14 residues. DNA of the CDR3: TGTGCCAGCAGTGAAAGGGGAGGAGTGAGCGAGCAGTACTTC. It encodes CASSERGGVSEQYF.

As concerns this clonotype: A single base separates this from a much larger clone, so it may be a read error. The genes are TRBV24-1 and TRBJ2-1; 8 nucleotides align to TRBD2. The V segment lost 5 bases and the J segment 2 bases; nucleotides outside the gene matches: 7. CDR1 KGHDR and CDR2 SFDVKD come from the germline V gene. This CDR3 spans 16 amino acids. The CDR3 region has the DNA TGTGCCACCAGTGGCCACACTAGCGGCGCCTACAATGAGCAGTTCTTC. Translated, it gives CATSGHTSGAYNEQFF.

On this clonotype: A much more abundant neighbour one base away suggests this may be a read error. The chain has TRBV2 and TRBJ2-7, with unresolved D. The germline gives CDR1 SNHLY, CDR2 FYNNEI. V was pared by 7 bases and J by 8 bases, with 15 bases between. The CDR3 contains 12 residues. CDR3 sequence: CASIPLRSKQYF. CDR3 DNA sequence: TGTGCCAGCATTCCCCTTAGGAGCAAGCAGTACTTC.

This clonotype was found a few times. V and J are TRBV28 and TRBJ2-7; no definite D call. CDR3 length: 12 residues. With 5 bases removed from V and 7 bases from J, the gap between germline ends came to 12 bases. Germline CDR1 reads MDHEN; CDR2 reads SYDVKM. CDR3 residues: CASSRATGEQYF. The CDR3 DNA follows: TGTGCCAGCAGTCGGGCGACGGGTGAGCAGTACTTC. The whole variable domain, filled in from reference TRBV28 and TRBJ2-7, reads DVKVTQSSRYLVKRTGEKVFLECVQDMDHENMFWYRQDPGLGLRLIYFSYDVKMKEKGDIPEGYSVSREKKERFSLILESASTNQTSMYLCASSRATGEQYFGPGTRLTVT.

Only a few counts were recorded for this clonotype. V is TRBV2 and J is TRBJ1-1; D is uncertain. Looked up from germline, CDR1 is SNHLY and CDR2 is FYNNEI. CDR3 size: 15 residues. Trimming stripped 8 bases from V and 5 bases from J, with 21 bases between. CDR3 amino acids: CASQINGGRETEAFF. CDR3 sequence (DNA): TGTGCCAGCCAGATAAACGGCGGAAGGGAGACTGAAGCTTTCTTT.

This clonotype was counted a few times. This clone may be a read error of a much larger clone one base away. The rearrangement links TRBV5-1 to TRBJ2-7, with D unclear. CDR1 and CDR2 (germline): SGHRS, YFSETQ. The CDR3 sequence is 14 residues long. Trimming took 4 bases from V and 3 from J, leaving 14 bases between them. CDR3 sequence: CASSVEGFNYEQYF. In DNA form, the CDR3 reads TGCGCCAGCAGCGTAGAAGGCTTCAACTACGAGCAGTACTTC.

This clonotype was recorded many times. The genes are TRBV10-3 and TRBJ2-1; TRBD1 agrees at 7 bases. This CDR3 is built from 14 residues. Germline values: CDR1 ENHRY, CDR2 SYGVKD. J was trimmed by 5 bases and V by 5 bases; bases with no gene match: 6. The CDR3 DNA is TGTGCCATCAGTAGGCGACAGGGTGACAATGAGCAGTTCTTC. Translating it yields CAISRRQGDNEQFF.

Remarks on this clonotype: A much larger clonotype is one base distant, so this may be a read error. The rearrangement joins TRBV2 to TRBJ2-3; D unclear. Germline CDR1 and CDR2: SNHLY and FYNNEI. The CDR3 covers 13 residues. The CDR3 DNA reads as TGTGTCAGCAGCAGAGGCTTCACAGATACGCAGTATTTT. Its protein is CVSSRGFTDTQYF.

This clonotype was seen only once. This chain joins TRBV2 and TRBJ2-1, with TRBD2 matching over 13 bases. This CDR3 has 14 amino acids. Germline trimming cut 11 bases from V and 5 bases from J; bases unmatched to any gene: 6. CDR1 is SNHLY and CDR2 is FYNNEI in the germline V gene. The CDR3 DNA reads as TGTGCCGGCATCGGGACTAGCGGGAACAATGAGCAGTTCTTC. Its protein product is CAGIGTSGNNEQFF.

This clonotype was observed at least ten times. The chain uses TRBV11-3 and TRBJ1-1; D ambiguous. The CDR3 is made up of 12 amino acids. The germline V gene has CDR1 SGHNT and CDR2 YENEEA. V lost 5 bases to trimming and J lost 8 bases, with 12 bases between them. The CDR3 sequence: CASSPAGGEAFF. The CDR3 DNA is TGTGCCAGCAGCCCCGCTGGAGGGGAAGCTTTCTTT.